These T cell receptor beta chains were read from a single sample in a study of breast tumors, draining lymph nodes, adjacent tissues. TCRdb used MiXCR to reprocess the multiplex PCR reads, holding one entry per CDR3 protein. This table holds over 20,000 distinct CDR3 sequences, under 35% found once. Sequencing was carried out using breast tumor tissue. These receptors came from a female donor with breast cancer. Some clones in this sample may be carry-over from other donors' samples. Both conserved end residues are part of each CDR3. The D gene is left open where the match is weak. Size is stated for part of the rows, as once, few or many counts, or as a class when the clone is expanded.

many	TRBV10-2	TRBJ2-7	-	TGCGCCAGCAGGCACTCGGCCTACGAGCAGTACTTC	CASRHSAYEQYF
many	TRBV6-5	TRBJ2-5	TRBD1	TGTGCCAGCAGTTACTCTCCGGGACAGGGTCAAGAGACCCAGTACTTC	CASSYSPGQGQETQYF
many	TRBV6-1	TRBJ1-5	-	TGTGCCAGCAGTGAATTAGACAGCAATCAGCCCCAGCATTTT	CASSELDSNQPQHF
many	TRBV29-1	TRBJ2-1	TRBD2	TGCAGCGTGACTAGCGATAATGAGCAGTTCTTC	CSVTSDNEQFF
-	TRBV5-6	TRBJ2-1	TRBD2	TGTGCCAGCAGCCCGACTAGCGGGATGGAGGTCGGCGAGCAGTTCTTC	CASSPTSGMEVGEQFF
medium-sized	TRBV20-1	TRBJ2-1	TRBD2	TGCAGTGCTAGGACCCCGGGACTAGCGGGAGGATCCTACAATGAGCAGTTCTTC	CSARTPGLAGGSYNEQFF
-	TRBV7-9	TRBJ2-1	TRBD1	TGTGCCGGGACAGCCGACAATGAGCAGTTCTTC	CAGTADNEQFF
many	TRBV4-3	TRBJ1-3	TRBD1	TGCGCCAGCAGCCAAGATTCGGGACAGGGGGCGAGCTCTGGAAACACCATATATTTT	CASSQDSGQGASSGNTIYF
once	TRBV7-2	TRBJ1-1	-	TGTGCCAGCAGCTACGACAGTAGTATGAACACTGAAGCTTTCTTT	CASSYDSSMNTEAFF
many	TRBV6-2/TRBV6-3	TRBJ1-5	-	TGTGCCAGCAGGCAGGACTCGCATCAGCCCCAGCATTTT	CASRQDSHQPQHF
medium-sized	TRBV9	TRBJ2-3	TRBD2	TGTGCCAGCAGCCCACTGAATCGGGGGGACACAGATACGCAGTATTTT	CASSPLNRGDTDTQYF
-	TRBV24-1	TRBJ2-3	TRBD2	TGTGCCACCAGTGCTGGGGGACCAGCGGGAGATACAGATACGCAGTATTTT	CATSAGGPAGDTDTQYF
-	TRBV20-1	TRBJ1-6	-	TGCAGTGCTTCCCTCCTTGGTACGAAGGGGGACTCACCCCTCCACTTT	CSASLLGTKGDSPLHF
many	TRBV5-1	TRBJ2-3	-	TGCGCCAGCAGGGGTACGCTCGGCGAGGGTACGCAGTATTTT	CASRGTLGEGTQYF
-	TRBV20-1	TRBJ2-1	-	TGCAGTGCTAGGGACCAGACCTACAATGAGCAGTTCTTC	CSARDQTYNEQFF
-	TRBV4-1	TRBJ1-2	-	TGCGCCAGCAGCCCAAGGGCACAGAGAGATAACTATGGCTACACCTTC	CASSPRAQRDNYGYTF
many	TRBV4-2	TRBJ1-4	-	TGTGCCAGCAGCCCTAGGAGGCCGGGACAACCGAGGGCAACTAATGAAAAACTGTTTTTT	CASSPRRPGQPRATNEKLFF
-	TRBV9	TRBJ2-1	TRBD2	TGTGCCAGCAGCGCCGGGACTAGCGGGAGCAAGACCTACAATGAGCAGTTCTTC	CASSAGTSGSKTYNEQFF
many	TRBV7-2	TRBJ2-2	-	TGTGCCAGCAGCCGACAGACCGGATACACCGGGGAGCTGTTTTTT	CASSRQTGYTGELFF
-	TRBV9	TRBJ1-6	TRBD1	TGTGCCAGCAGCGTGGGACAGGGAGGGAATTCACCCCTCCACTTT	CASSVGQGGNSPLHF
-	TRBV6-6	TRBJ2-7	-	TGTGCCAGCAGTTACTTGCGGGGCGGCTACGAGCAGTACTTC	CASSYLRGGYEQYF
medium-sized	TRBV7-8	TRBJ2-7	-	TGTGCCAGCAGCTTAGTAGGGGCCGCCACCTACGAGCAGTACTTC	CASSLVGAATYEQYF
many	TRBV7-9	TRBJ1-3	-	TGTGCCAGCAGGACGACAGCTGGAAACACCATATATTTT	CASRTTAGNTIYF
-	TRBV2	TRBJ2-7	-	TGTGCCGGCAGGGTTCGGGGAATAAGGAGTGGAGAGCAGTACTTC	CAGRVRGIRSGEQYF
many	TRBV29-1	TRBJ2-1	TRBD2	TGCAGCGTTCAGGGGACTAGCGGGGCCAGGGAGCAGTTCTTC	CSVQGTSGAREQFF
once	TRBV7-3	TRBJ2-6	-	TGTGCCAGCAGCTTAAATGGGCTTCTCTGGGCCAACGTCCTGACTTTC	CASSLNGLLWANVLTF
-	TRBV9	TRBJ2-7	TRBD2	TGTGCCAGCAGCGTAGAATTAGCGGGGTCTCCCTACGAGCAGTACTTC	CASSVELAGSPYEQYF
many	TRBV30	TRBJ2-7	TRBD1	TGTGCCTTTAACCGGGACAGGGAAAAGCAGTACTTC	CAFNRDREKQYF
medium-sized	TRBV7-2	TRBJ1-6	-	TGTGCCAGCAGCTTAGTTGGTTCACCCCTCCACTTT	CASSLVGSPLHF